These 21 T cell receptor beta chains share one sample of origin, sequenced in a study of blood T cell repertoires in COVID-19. Here immunoSEQ multiplex PCR was the method, and the copy in TCRdb shows in-frame clones only, minus some. The sample holds roughly 62,000 clones, around nine tenths seen once. Source material: peripheral blood. Receptors originate from a human donor in a cohort sampled during active COVID-19.

This clone was recorded once. V is TRBV12-3 or TRBV12-4 and J is TRBJ1-4; perhaps TRBD1 as D (5 bases). Trimming removed 3 bases from V and 5 bases from J, with 7 bases in between. This CDR3 is 13 amino acids long. The chain's CDR3 is CASSFTGNEKLFF. For the CDR3, the DNA is TGTGCCAGCAGTTTCACAGGAAATGAAAAACTGTTTTTT.

The chain recombines TRBV5-5 with TRBJ2-1; TRBD1 might be the D (6 bases). CDR1 and CDR2 (germline): SGHKS, YYEKEE (reference sequence). V was pared by 1 base and J by 8 bases, with 13 bases between. The CDR3 is 14 residues long. The DNA for the CDR3 is TGTGCCAGCAGCTTGACAGGGACACAACATGAGCAGTTCTTC. This gives the protein CASSLTGTQHEQFF.

This sequence joins TRBV2 and TRBJ2-3, with 7 bases matching TRBD2. Germline V lookup: CDR1 SNHLY, CDR2 FYNNEI. The junction had 8 bases not matched to a gene; V was cut back by 6 bases and J by 8 bases. The CDR3 is 13 residues long. The CDR3, as DNA: TGTGCCAGCAGCCCGGCGCTAGCGGCTACGCAGTATTTT. This encodes CASSPALAATQYF.

In this sample, this clone turned up once. The chain links TRBV30 to TRBJ2-7, with TRBD1 matching 10 bases. Germline V CDR1 and CDR2: GTSNPN, SVGIG (reference sequence). This CDR3 comprises 15 residues. The V gene end was trimmed by 0 bases and the J gene end by 3 bases; junction bases not matched to a gene: 5. CDR3 amino acids: CAWSVFRDRGYEQYF. Here the CDR3 DNA reads TGTGCCTGGAGTGTTTTCCGGGACAGGGGCTACGAGCAGTACTTC. Full variable domain (rest looked up from reference TRBV30 and TRBJ2-7): SQTIHQWPATLVQPVGSPLSLECTVEGTSNPNLYWYRQAAGRGLQLLFYSVGIGQISSEVPQNLSASRPQDRQFILSSKKLLLSDSGFYLCAWSVFRDRGYEQYFGPGTRLTVT.

The rearrangement links TRBV18 to TRBJ1-2; 7 nucleotides agree with TRBD1. J was trimmed by 5 bases and V by 0 bases; bases with no gene match: 15. Germline loops: CDR1 KGHSH, CDR2 LQKENI. CDR3 length: 18 residues. The chain's CDR3 is CASSPPPREGASGYGYTF. Written as DNA, the CDR3 is TGTGCCAGCTCACCACCCCCTCGGGAGGGGGCAAGTGGTTATGGCTACACCTTC.

The V gene is TRBV19, the J gene TRBJ2-1; 7 bases fit TRBD1. V was pared by 5 bases and J by 7 bases, with 8 bases of the junction left unmatched. This CDR3 comprises 14 residues. Germline-derived CDR1 and CDR2 are LNHDA and SQIVND (reference sequence). The CDR3 sequence: CASSRNPTGNEQFF. CDR3 bases: TGTGCCAGTAGTCGAAATCCGACAGGGAATGAGCAGTTCTTC. The full variable domain, completed using reference TRBV19 and TRBJ2-1, is DGGITQSPKYLFRKEGQNVTLSCEQNLNHDAMYWYRQDPGQGLRLIYYSQIVNDFQKGDIAEGYSVSREKKESFPLTVTSAQKNPTAFYLCASSRNPTGNEQFFGPGTRLTVL.

V usage is TRBV9 and J usage is TRBJ2-1, with 12 bases that match TRBD2. Germline V CDR1 and CDR2: SGDLS, YYNGEE. The CDR3 spans 16 residues. The trim removed 0 bases at V and 9 bases at J, leaving 7 bases unmatched. CDR3 in DNA: TGTGCCAGCAGCGTAGTTACTAGCGGGGGGAGGGGTGAGCAGTTCTTC. Protein product: CASSVVTSGGRGEQFF.

The CDR3 is CASSLSQGNYGYTF. For the CDR3, the DNA is TGTGCCAGCAGCCTTTCACAGGGAAACTATGGCTACACCTTC. The rearrangement uses TRBV7-8 and TRBJ1-2; a possible D gene is TRBD1 (6 bases). V lost 5 bases, J lost 2 bases, and 12 bases lay in between. CDR3 size: 14 residues. Per germline, CDR1 SGHVS and CDR2 FQNEAQ.

This chain links TRBV2 with TRBJ2-7; 8 bases match TRBD2. The CDR3 sequence is 13 residues long. V gave up 7 bases and J gave up 6 bases; unmatched junction bases: 8. The V gene's germline CDR1 is SNHLY and CDR2 FYNNEI. This chain's CDR3 is CASKPSGLGEQYF. Written as DNA, the CDR3 is TGTGCCAGCAAGCCTAGCGGGTTGGGCGAGCAGTACTTC.

This sequence joins TRBV5-4 and TRBJ2-6; D remains ambiguous. The CDR3 runs to 16 residues. Germline CDR1 and CDR2: SGHNT and YYREEE (reference sequence). Between the trimmed V and J ends, which lost 1 base and 2 bases, there was a span of 10 bases. The CDR3 bases are TGTGCCAGCAGCTTGTTGAAAGGAGCTGGGGCCAACGTCCTGACTTTC. Translated: CASSLLKGAGANVLTF. Complete variable domain (other parts from reference TRBV5-4 and TRBJ2-6): ETGVTQSPTHLIKTRGQQVTLRCSSQSGHNTVSWYQQALGQGPQFIFQYYREEENGRGNFPPRFSGLQFPNYSSELNVNALELDDSALYLCASSLLKGAGANVLTFGAGSRLTVL.

The rearrangement uses TRBV3-1 (or the pseudogene TRBV3-2) and TRBJ2-7; D possibly corresponds to TRBD2 (5 bases). In germline, CDR1 is LGHDT, CDR2 YNNKEL (reference sequence). CDR3 length equals 13 residues. Trimming took 8 bases from V and 3 from J, leaving 14 bases between them. The CDR3 DNA reads as TGTGCCAGCGCCCGACGCGGGCACTACGAGCAGTACTTC. Translated: CASARRGHYEQYF.

The CDR3 region is CASSQTGGNYYGYTF. As DNA, the CDR3 is TGTGCCAGCAGCCAGACAGGGGGCAATTACTATGGCTACACCTTC. The genes are TRBV28 and TRBJ1-2; 10 bases are shared with TRBD1. From germline, CDR1 is MDHEN and CDR2 SYDVKM. With V trimmed by 6 bases and J by 3 bases, 7 bases remained unmatched. This CDR3 has 15 residues.

This chain links TRBV13 with TRBJ2-2, with 11 positions matching TRBD2. J gave up 3 bases and V 4 bases, and 16 bases lay outside the gene matches. The CDR3 spans 20 residues. Germline loops: CDR1 PRHDT, CDR2 FYEKMQ (reference sequence). CDR3 residues: CASSSTAATSGIRDTGELFF. The CDR3 DNA is TGTGCCAGCAGCTCCACGGCCGCGACTAGCGGGATAAGGGACACCGGGGAGCTGTTTTTT. Full variable domain (rest looked up from reference TRBV13 and TRBJ2-2): AAGVIQSPRHLIKEKRETATLKCYPIPRHDTVYWYQQGPGQDPQFLISFYEKMQSDKGSIPDRFSAQQFSDYHSELNMSSLELGDSALYFCASSSTAATSGIRDTGELFFGEGSRLTVL.

V gene TRBV15 combines with J gene TRBJ1-2; maybe TRBD1 (6 bases). Germline CDR1 is LNHNV and CDR2 is YYDKDF (reference sequence). V lost 2 bases, J lost 4 bases, and 11 bases lay in between. The CDR3 totals 14 residues. The CDR3 loop is CATSRQGNTYGYTF. The CDR3 DNA reads as TGTGCCACCAGCAGACAGGGGAACACCTATGGCTACACCTTC.

The chain carries TRBV18 and TRBJ1-5, with D possibly being TRBD1 (6 bases). The CDR3 spans 14 residues. The germline CDR1 and CDR2 sequences are KGHSH and LQKENI. V was pared by 6 bases and J by 8 bases, with 17 bases between. The CDR3 protein is CASSREGGSKPQHF. The CDR3 DNA reads as TGTGCCAGCTCCCGGGAGGGGGGCTCAAAGCCCCAGCATTTT.

J is TRBJ2-7 and V is TRBV4-1; TRBD2 agrees at 10 bases. V was clipped by 1 base and J by 2 bases; unmatched bases: 5. The CDR3 has 16 residues. The germline CDR1 and CDR2 sequences are MGHRA and YSYEKL. The CDR3 sequence: CASSQARTSGTYEQYF. The DNA for the CDR3 is TGCGCCAGCAGCCAAGCCCGGACTAGCGGAACCTACGAGCAGTACTTC.

The chain uses TRBV2 and TRBJ1-1; D unclear. Germline V CDR1 and CDR2: SNHLY, FYNNEI. Trimming removed 11 bases at V and 1 base at J, with 8 bases between. CDR3 length equals 11 residues. In DNA, the CDR3 is TGTGCCGGAACAGAGAACACTGAAGCTTTCTTT. Amino acids: CAGTENTEAFF.

The chain recombines TRBV7-9 with TRBJ1-1; D might be TRBD1 (5 bases). The CDR3 sequence is 13 residues long. CDR1 is SEHNR and CDR2 is FQNEAQ in the germline V gene (reference sequence). Trimming took 10 bases from V and 1 from J, leaving 13 bases between them. The CDR3 sequence is CATGGQANTEAFF. The CDR3 DNA is TGTGCCACCGGGGGTCAAGCGAACACTGAAGCTTTCTTT.

V gene TRBV7-8 combines with J gene TRBJ1-1; D not resolved. This CDR3 is 14 amino acids long. Germline-derived CDR1 and CDR2 are SGHVS and FQNEAQ. Trimming left V 0 bases short and J 6 bases short, with 11 bases between. The CDR3 sequence: CASSLASSIPEAFF. CDR3 in DNA: TGTGCCAGCAGCTTAGCGTCCAGTATTCCTGAAGCTTTCTTT.

The chain carries TRBV27 and TRBJ2-5; TRBD2 agrees at 8 bases. Germline V CDR1 and CDR2: MNHEY, SMNVEV (reference sequence). Trimming took 6 bases from V and 7 from J; bases not matched to a gene: 19. The CDR3 spans 17 residues. DNA for the CDR3: TGTGCCAGCAGCTGTGGCCGGGGGACTAGTTGGATTTCGACCCAGTACTTC. It translates to CASSCGRGTSWISTQYF.

The V call is TRBV14, the J call TRBJ2-2; 14 bases agree with TRBD2. CDR1 SGHDN and CDR2 FVKESK come from the germline V gene. CDR3 length: 18 amino acids. The trim removed 4 bases at V and 4 bases at J, leaving 8 bases unmatched. The CDR3 bases are TGTGCCAGCAGCCCGAGACTAGCGGGAGGGCTCTTCACCGGGGAGCTGTTTTTT. The encoded protein is CASSPRLAGGLFTGELFF.